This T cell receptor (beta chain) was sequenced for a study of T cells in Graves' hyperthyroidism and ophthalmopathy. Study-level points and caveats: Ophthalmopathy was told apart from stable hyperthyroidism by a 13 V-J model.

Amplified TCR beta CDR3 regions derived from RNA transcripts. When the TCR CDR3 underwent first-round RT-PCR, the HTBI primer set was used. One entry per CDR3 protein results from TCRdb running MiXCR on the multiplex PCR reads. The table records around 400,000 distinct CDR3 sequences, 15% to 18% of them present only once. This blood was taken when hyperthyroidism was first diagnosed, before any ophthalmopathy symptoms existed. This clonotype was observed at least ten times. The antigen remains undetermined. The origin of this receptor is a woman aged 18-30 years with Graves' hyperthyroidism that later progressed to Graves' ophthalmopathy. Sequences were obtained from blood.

CDR3 sequence: CASSGNRIANEKLFF. The CDR3 DNA reads TGTGCCAGCAGTGGCAACAGGATAGCTAATGAAAAACTGTTTTTT. The rearrangement uses TRBV2 and TRBJ1-4; tentative D call: TRBD1 (5 bases). Trimming pared 4 bases from V and 3 bases from J, leaving 12 bases between. Germline CDR1 SNHLY, CDR2 FYNNEI. CDR3 size: 15 residues.